Presented here are 26 T cell receptor beta chains from one specimen sequenced in a study of vaccination and CD4 T cells after COVID-19. The treatment is: roughly 10-day PBMC culture with coronavirus spike peptide pools or control peptides (ViraFEST assay). No antigen has been identified for these receptors. Sequencing of the DNA from cultured CD4+ T cells was carried out with the Oncomine TCR Beta short-read assay. TCRdb recomputed calls from the PCR reads with MiXCR, one row per CDR3 protein. The table records tens of thousands of distinct CDR3 sequences, 60% of them present only once. This material consisted of CD4+ T cells from blood, cultured in vitro, taken after SARS-CoV-2 vaccination. Receptor source: a human donor who received a COVID-19 vaccine.

The chain uses TRBV20-1 and TRBJ1-2; D is possibly TRBD1 (5 bases). V shed 3 bases and J shed 3 bases, with 14 bases lying between them. The CDR3 totals 14 residues. Looked up from germline, CDR1 is DFQATT and CDR2 is SNEGSKA (reference sequence). The chain's CDR3 is CSASLGDGYYGYTF. CDR3 DNA: TGCAGTGCTAGTCTCGGGGACGGATACTATGGCTACACCTTC.

The chain has TRBV12-3 or TRBV12-4 and TRBJ2-1; either TRBD1 or TRBD2 may fit D (5 bases each). Trimming stripped 8 bases from V and 2 bases from J, with 13 bases between. The CDR3 totals 14 residues. The CDR3 sequence is CASGGSSPYNEQFF. The CDR3 nucleotides read TGTGCCAGCGGGGGAAGCTCTCCCTACAATGAGCAGTTCTTC.

This clonotype was counted a single time. This chain links TRBV12-5 with TRBJ1-5; D not resolved. Trimming removed 11 bases from V and 0 bases from J, with 14 bases in between. Germline V gene data show CDR1 as LGHNT and CDR2 as FRNRAP. The CDR3 spans 14 residues. CDR3 amino acids: CALSGQISNQPQHF. For the CDR3, the DNA is TGTGCTCTAAGCGGGCAAATTAGCAATCAGCCCCAGCATTTT. Full variable domain (missing parts from reference TRBV12-5 and TRBJ1-5): DARVTQTPRHKVTEMGQEVTMRCQPILGHNTVFWYRQTMMQGLELLAYFRNRAPLDDSGMPKDRFSAEMPDATLATLKIQPSEPRDSAVYFCALSGQISNQPQHFGDGTRLSIL.

The count of this clonotype is one. The rearrangement uses TRBV2 and TRBJ2-5; D is undetermined. V was pared by 8 bases and J by 0 bases, with 16 bases between. Germline V gene sequence: CDR1 SNHLY, CDR2 FYNNEI. The CDR3 extends over 15 amino acids. CDR3 sequence: CASSASRVYQETQYF. The CDR3 nucleotides read TGTGCCAGCTCAGCCTCCCGGGTGTACCAAGAGACCCAGTACTTC.

The chain's CDR3 is CSARRTLGGELFF. The CDR3 coding sequence is TGCAGTGCTAGAAGGACCTTGGGCGGGGAGCTGTTTTTT. The V and J genes are TRBV20-1 and TRBJ2-2; D remains unclear. Germline V gene sequence: CDR1 DFQATT, CDR2 SNEGSKA (reference sequence). V lost 2 bases to trimming and J lost 7 bases, with 11 bases between them. The CDR3 extends over 13 amino acids.

A note on this clonotype: This sequence is one base from a far larger clone and is likely a read error. This chain links TRBV27 with TRBJ2-3, with D possibly TRBD2 on 5 matching bases. The CDR3 consists of 16 residues. V lost 4 bases and J 4 bases, leaving 18 bases between the germline ends. CDR1 and CDR2 from the germline V gene are MNHEY and SMNVEV (reference sequence). CDR3 residues: CASSYGAMLSADTQYF. The CDR3 DNA sequence: TGTGCCAGCAGTTACGGTGCTATGCTTAGCGCAGATACGCAGTATTTT.

This clonotype was seen more than once but under ten times. This chain uses TRBV6-5 with TRBJ1-2; tentative D call: TRBD1 (5 bases). The CDR3 is 19 amino acids. V was clipped by 2 bases and J by 2 bases, with 24 bases between them. Germline CDR1 and CDR2: MNHEY and SVGAGI. The DNA for the CDR3 is TGTGCCAGCAGTTACACCCCCCCGAGGAGGGGCGAGATAAACTATGGCTACACCTTC. Translating gives CASSYTPPRRGEINYGYTF.

J is TRBJ1-3 and V is TRBV30, with D unresolved. Germline loops: CDR1 GTSNPN, CDR2 SVGIG (reference sequence). This CDR3 is built from 15 residues. The V end lost 0 bases, the J end lost 0 bases, and 9 bases lay between the germline ends. CDR3 residues: CAWSVRDHSGNTIYF. The DNA of the CDR3 is TGTGCCTGGAGTGTTCGAGATCACTCTGGAAACACCATATATTTT.

The chain combines TRBV20-1 with TRBJ2-1; 7 nucleotides line up with TRBD2. The CDR3 is 16 residues long. V dropped 0 bases and J dropped 1; count of bases not matched to a gene: 6. In germline, CDR1 is DFQATT, CDR2 SNEGSKA (reference sequence). This CDR3 reads CSARDRWGGSYNEQFF. The CDR3 nucleotides read TGCAGTGCTAGAGATCGATGGGGGGGTTCCTACAATGAGCAGTTCTTC.

This chain links TRBV20-1 with TRBJ2-3; 16 bases fit TRBD2. Germline V gives CDR1 DFQATT, CDR2 SNEGSKA (reference sequence). The CDR3 extends over 17 amino acids. Trimming removed 3 bases from V and 0 bases from J; junction bases left unmatched: 3. CDR3 amino acids: CSARGLAGGPSTDTQYF. CDR3 DNA sequence: TGCAGTGCTAGGGGACTAGCGGGGGGGCCGAGCACAGATACGCAGTATTTT.

The genes are TRBV10-3 and TRBJ1-4; D uncertain. Germline CDR1 reads ENHRY; CDR2 reads SYGVKD. This CDR3 has 14 residues. Trimming removed 3 bases from V and 0 bases from J, with 5 bases in between. CDR3 DNA sequence: TGTGCCATCAGTGAAACTGCAACTAATGAAAAACTGTTTTTT. Amino acid sequence: CAISETATNEKLFF.

The J gene is TRBJ2-1, the V gene TRBV24-1; TRBD1 aligns across 8 bases. The J segment lost 6 bases and the V segment lost 4 bases, leaving 7 bases of the junction unmatched. The germline CDR1 and CDR2 sequences are KGHDR and SFDVKD. There are 15 residues in the CDR3. The CDR3 nucleotides are TGTGCCACCAGTGACCATACCACAGGGGGCAATGAGCAGTTCTTC. It codes for CATSDHTTGGNEQFF.

This clonotype was counted between two and nine times. J is TRBJ1-1 and V is TRBV19; 8 bases line up with TRBD1. The V and J ends lost 7 bases and 4 bases, in that order; junction bases with no gene match: 5. CDR3 size: 13 residues. Germline loops: CDR1 LNHDA, CDR2 SQIVND (reference sequence). The CDR3 nucleotides read TGTGCCAGTACCCACAGGGGGAGCACTGAAGCTTTCTTT. As protein: CASTHRGSTEAFF.

The chain couples TRBV6-1 to TRBJ2-2; 9 positions match TRBD1. Germline loops: CDR1 MNHNS, CDR2 SASEGT. The CDR3 spans 17 residues. J was trimmed by 4 bases and V by 0 bases; bases with no gene match: 6. In DNA, the CDR3 is TGTGCCAGCAGTGAAGCGCTGGGACAGGGTATCACCGGGGAGCTGTTTTTT. Amino acid sequence: CASSEALGQGITGELFF.

V usage is TRBV6-5 and J usage is TRBJ2-7, with a possible D match to TRBD1 (5 bases). CDR1 MNHEY and CDR2 SVGAGI come from the germline V gene. V was pared by 2 bases and J by 3 bases, with 17 bases between. The CDR3 sequence is 16 residues long. The CDR3 coding sequence is TGTGCCAGCAGTTACCTCCCTCAGGACACAGACTACGAGCAGTACTTC. Its protein product is CASSYLPQDTDYEQYF.

J is TRBJ2-3 and V is TRBV19; tentative D call: TRBD1 (6 bases). Germline V gives CDR1 LNHDA, CDR2 SQIVND (reference sequence). V lost 5 bases to trimming and J lost 8 bases, with 14 bases between them. The CDR3 sequence is 13 residues long. The CDR3 coding sequence is TGTGCCAGTAGTTTCCCCAGGGGAGCTACGCAGTATTTT. Translation gives CASSFPRGATQYF.

The table lists this clonotype with a few counts. The chain couples TRBV24-1 to TRBJ1-5; D might be TRBD1 (6 bases). V dropped 3 bases and J dropped 0 bases, with 11 bases sitting between them. Per germline, CDR1 KGHDR and CDR2 SFDVKD. The CDR3 contains 16 residues. The CDR3 reads CATSDHRQVSNQPQHF. CDR3 DNA: TGTGCCACCAGTGATCACAGACAGGTTAGCAATCAGCCCCAGCATTTT.

The chain uses TRBV20-1 and TRBJ1-1, with no clear D. The V end lost 6 bases, the J end lost 1 base, and 9 bases lay between the germline ends. The CDR3 runs 12 residues. CDR1 is DFQATT and CDR2 is SNEGSKA in the germline V gene (reference sequence). The CDR3 DNA follows: TGCAGTGCGGGCAGGACGAACACTGAAGCTTTCTTT. Its protein is CSAGRTNTEAFF.

The rearrangement links TRBV5-4 to TRBJ1-1; D is unresolved. The CDR3 loop spans 14 amino acids. The V end lost 0 bases, the J end lost 2 bases, and 8 bases lay between the germline ends. CDR1 is SGHNT, CDR2 YYREEE, per germline (reference sequence). DNA for the CDR3: TGTGCCAGCAGCTTGGGCGTCACTAACACTGAAGCTTTCTTT. Amino acids: CASSLGVTNTEAFF.

The V gene is TRBV20-1, the J gene TRBJ1-1, with TRBD1 matching over 9 bases. The CDR3 consists of 17 residues. After removal of 0 bases from V and 4 bases from J, the junction contained 12 bases not matched to a gene. Germline-derived CDR1 and CDR2 are DFQATT and SNEGSKA (reference sequence). The CDR3 bases are TGCAGTGCTAGAGATCGAAGAGTGGACAGGGGTTTCACTGAAGCTTTCTTT. Protein: CSARDRRVDRGFTEAFF.

This clonotype was detected only a few times. V and J are TRBV6-1 and TRBJ2-7; perhaps D is TRBD1 or TRBD2 (5 bases each). The CDR3 sequence is 15 residues long. Looked up from germline, CDR1 is MNHNS and CDR2 is SASEGT. Trimming pared 3 bases from V and 1 base from J, leaving 13 bases between. The CDR3 nucleotides are TGTGCCAGCAGTGATTTGGGGGTTCTATCCTACGAGCAGTACTTC. It specifies CASSDLGVLSYEQYF.

This clonotype occurred a few times. The rearrangement joins TRBV6-1 to TRBJ1-6, with 7 bases that match TRBD1. CDR3 size: 14 residues. The J segment lost 10 bases and the V segment lost 6 bases, leaving 9 bases of the junction unmatched. The germline CDR1 and CDR2 sequences are MNHNS and SASEGT. The CDR3 region has the DNA TGTGCCAGCAGCTTAGACAGGGATCACTCACCCCTCCACTTT. As protein: CASSLDRDHSPLHF.

This chain uses TRBV20-1 with TRBJ2-7; D is perhaps TRBD1 (5 bases). Germline V gene sequence: CDR1 DFQATT, CDR2 SNEGSKA (reference sequence). The V gene lost 6 bases and the J gene lost 2 bases, with 11 bases spanning the gap. The CDR3 is 12 residues long. CDR3 DNA: TGCAGTGCGACAGACCCCCCCTACGAGCAGTACTTC. Encoded protein: CSATDPPYEQYF.

About this clonotype: It may be a read error: a sequence one base away is much more abundant. The V call is TRBV24-1, the J call TRBJ1-5, with a possible D match to TRBD1 (5 bases). V lost 5 bases to trimming and J lost 6 bases, with 13 bases between them. The germline gives CDR1 KGHDR, CDR2 SFDVKD. This CDR3 is built from 14 residues. The CDR3 loop reads CATSGRVGLQPQHF. The CDR3, as DNA: TGTGCCACCAGTGGCAGGGTTGGGCTTCAGCCCCAGCATTTT.

V usage is TRBV6-5 and J usage is TRBJ1-2, with TRBD1 as a possible D gene (5 bases). The CDR3 contains 14 residues. Germline CDR1 is MNHEY and CDR2 is SVGAGI. V lost 0 bases and J 3 bases, leaving 8 bases between the germline ends. The DNA for the CDR3 is TGTGCCAGCAGTTACTCGACAGCATACTATGGCTACACCTTC. Encoded protein: CASSYSTAYYGYTF.

This clonotype showed up just a few times. The chain employs TRBV20-1 and TRBJ1-2; D is perhaps TRBD1 (6 bases). In germline, CDR1 is DFQATT, CDR2 SNEGSKA (reference sequence). V lost 1 base to trimming and J lost 4 bases, with 19 bases between them. The CDR3 consists of 16 residues. Here the CDR3 reads CSARAPLLGAAYGYTF. CDR3 in DNA: TGCAGTGCTAGAGCCCCCCTTTTGGGGGCGGCCTATGGCTACACCTTC.